The next 21 T cell receptor beta chains were all read from a single sample in a study of blood T cell repertoires in COVID-19. This table comes from immunoSEQ multiplex PCR, and its TCRdb copy is limited to in-frame clones, with some not included. The sample includes hundreds of thousands of clones, about nine tenths seen only once; the top ten take around 9.5%. What was sequenced was PBMCs or T cells enriched from blood (not recorded which). These receptors were obtained from a woman aged 40 to 50 who had recovered from COVID-19.

This sequence joins TRBV9 and TRBJ2-7, with TRBD1 matching 8 bases. Trimming at V came to 3 bases and at J to 0 bases, leaving 8 bases not matched to a gene. CDR1 and CDR2 (germline): SGDLS, YYNGEE. The CDR3 runs 16 residues. In DNA form, the CDR3 reads TGTGCCAGCAGCGGGGACTCCGGGACAGGCTCCTACGAGCAGTACTTC. Its protein product is CASSGDSGTGSYEQYF. Variable domain in full (rest from reference TRBV9 and TRBJ2-7): DSGVTQTPKHLITATGQRVTLRCSPRSGDLSVYWYQQSLDQGLQFLIQYYNGEERAKGNILERFSAQQFPDLHSELNLSSLELGDSALYFCASSGDSGTGSYEQYFGPGTRLTVT.

Of note for this clone: One end of the junction varies from germline; a read error may be responsible. The chain joins TRBV7-6 to TRBJ2-7; D unclear. Germline V lookup: CDR1 SGHVS, CDR2 FNYEAQ. The length of the CDR3 is 13 residues. CDR3 DNA: TGTGCCAGCAGCTTGCCCCGAAGACTTCTGGTCGACTTC. Its protein product is CASSLPRRLLVDF.

The chain is built from TRBV11-2 and TRBJ2-3, with 9 bases aligning to TRBD1. CDR1 is SGHAT and CDR2 is FQNNGV in the germline V gene. J lost 4 bases, V lost 2 bases, and 4 bases had no gene match. The CDR3 is made up of 15 amino acids. Here the CDR3 reads CASSLWGQGPDTQYF. CDR3 DNA: TGTGCCAGCAGCTTATGGGGACAGGGACCAGATACGCAGTATTTT. The full variable domain, rest sourced from reference TRBV11-2 and TRBJ2-3, is EAGVAQSPRYKIIEKRQSVAFWCNPISGHATLYWYQQILGQGPKLLIQFQNNGVVDDSQLPKDRFSAERLKGVDSTLKIQPAKLEDSAVYLCASSLWGQGPDTQYFGPGTRLTVL.

This sequence joins TRBV11-3 and TRBJ2-1; TRBD2 agrees at 13 bases. V was pared by 0 bases and J by 10 bases, with 12 bases of the junction left unmatched. The V gene's germline CDR1 is SGHNT and CDR2 YENEEA. CDR3 length equals 18 residues. The chain's CDR3 is CASSLDCGLAGVLEEQFF. The DNA for the CDR3 is TGTGCCAGCAGCTTAGACTGTGGACTAGCGGGAGTCCTGGAAGAGCAGTTCTTC.

The gene calls are TRBV7-3 and TRBJ2-6; D perhaps matches TRBD1 (6 bases). The CDR3 has 15 amino acids. Looked up from germline, CDR1 is SGHTA and CDR2 is FQGTGA. Trimming took off 5 bases at V and 3 bases at J, with 11 bases between the two ends. CDR3 loop: CASSPGTFGANVLTF. CDR3 nucleotide sequence: TGTGCCAGCAGCCCTGGGACATTTGGGGCCAACGTCCTGACTTTC.

V is TRBV7-3 and J is TRBJ2-1; 8 bases map to TRBD2. Per the germline V gene, CDR1 is SGHTA and CDR2 is FQGTGA. Trimming cost V 5 bases and J 7 bases; bases outside gene matches: 13. The CDR3 is 16 amino acids. The CDR3 protein is CASSRRVSGGSNEQFF. CDR3 bases: TGTGCCAGCAGCCGCCGAGTGAGCGGGGGATCGAATGAGCAGTTCTTC. Full variable domain (rest looked up from reference TRBV7-3 and TRBJ2-1): GAGVSQTPSNKVTEKGKYVELRCDPISGHTALYWYRQSLGQGPEFLIYFQGTGAADDSGLPNDRFFAVRPEGSVSTLKIQRTERGDSAVYLCASSRRVSGGSNEQFFGPGTRLTVL.

V and J are TRBV4-3 and TRBJ2-7; 9 bases are shared with TRBD2. With 5 bases clipped from V and 2 bases from J, the junction kept 7 bases outside the gene matches. Germline CDR1 LGHNA, CDR2 YSLEER. The length of the CDR3 is 15 residues. The CDR3 loop reads CASSAWRGGAYEQYF. The DNA for the CDR3 is TGCGCCAGCAGCGCGTGGCGGGGGGGGGCCTACGAGCAGTACTTC.

The chain couples TRBV19 to TRBJ1-5; TRBD1 agrees at 9 bases. With 4 bases clipped from V and 6 bases from J, the junction kept 7 bases outside the gene matches. Germline-derived CDR1 and CDR2 are LNHDA and SQIVND (reference sequence). This CDR3 spans 15 amino acids. The CDR3 bases are TGTGCCAGTAGTACCGGACAGGGGAACTCTCAGCCCCAGCATTTT. Translation: CASSTGQGNSQPQHF. Full variable domain (rest looked up from reference TRBV19 and TRBJ1-5): DGGITQSPKYLFRKEGQNVTLSCEQNLNHDAMYWYRQDPGQGLRLIYYSQIVNDFQKGDIAEGYSVSREKKESFPLTVTSAQKNPTAFYLCASSTGQGNSQPQHFGDGTRLSIL.

This chain links TRBV13 with TRBJ1-2; 7 bases agree with TRBD1. The J segment lost 6 bases and the V segment lost 1 base, leaving 11 bases of the junction unmatched. The CDR3 spans 16 residues. CDR1 and CDR2 from the germline V gene are PRHDT and FYEKMQ (reference sequence). CDR3 nucleotides: TGTGCCAGCAGCTTAGCGGGACAGAGGTTGCGGCATGGCTACACCTTC. It translates to CASSLAGQRLRHGYTF.

For the CDR3, the DNA is TGCGCCAGCAGTCTACAGGGGACCTACCCTAACACTGAAGCTTTCTTT. Residues: CASSLQGTYPNTEAFF. The rearrangement uses TRBV4-3 and TRBJ1-1; 7 positions agree with TRBD1. Germline CDR1 LGHNA, CDR2 YSLEER. This CDR3 has 16 amino acids. V trimming: 6 bases; J trimming: 2 bases; junction bases outside the gene matches: 12.

The chain uses TRBV14 and TRBJ2-7, with TRBD2 identical over 12 bases. After removal of 4 bases from V and 1 base from J, the junction contained 5 bases not matched to a gene. The length of the CDR3 is 16 residues. Per germline, CDR1 SGHDN and CDR2 FVKESK. CDR3 bases: TGTGCCAGCAGCCGAATCGGACTAGCGGGGTCCTACGAGCAGTACTTC. Translation gives CASSRIGLAGSYEQYF.

The CDR3 DNA follows: TGTGCCAGCAGCTTAGCGGGGGGGCCCCCCTACGAGCAGTACTTC. This translates into CASSLAGGPPYEQYF. The chain carries TRBV7-2 and TRBJ2-7; D might be TRBD2 (7 bases). CDR1 is SGHTA and CDR2 is FQGNSA in the germline V gene. The CDR3 consists of 15 residues. V dropped 0 bases and J dropped 2 bases, with 11 bases sitting between them.

The V gene is TRBV6-4, the J gene TRBJ2-1; D is unclear. The CDR3 totals 11 residues. Germline CDR1 and CDR2: MRHNA and SNTAGT. With 5 bases removed from V and 8 bases from J, the gap between germline ends came to 7 bases. In DNA, the CDR3 is TGTGCCAGCAGTAATAGCTATGAGCAGTTCTTC. It yields the protein CASSNSYEQFF.

The V and J genes are TRBV7-2 and TRBJ2-3, with 10 bases that match TRBD1. Unmatched junction bases numbered 1, after V lost 4 bases and J lost 6 bases. There are 13 residues in the CDR3. Germline V CDR1 and CDR2: SGHTA, FQGNSA. For the CDR3, the DNA is TGTGCCAGCAGCTGGGGACAGGGGGATACGCAGTATTTT. Protein product: CASSWGQGDTQYF.

This clone turned up a few times. J is TRBJ1-5 and V is TRBV4-3; D remains ambiguous. Trimming took off 0 bases at V and 7 bases at J, with 7 bases between the two ends. The CDR3 covers 13 residues. Germline V gene data show CDR1 as LGHNA and CDR2 as YSLEER. CDR3 sequence reads: CASSQDLLQPQHF. In DNA, the CDR3 is TGCGCCAGCAGCCAAGATTTATTGCAGCCCCAGCATTTT.

Worth noting for this clone: The identical CDR3 is also encoded by other nucleotide sequences in the sample. The chain carries TRBV7-2 and TRBJ2-7; no definite D call. CDR3 size: 14 residues. The germline CDR1 and CDR2 sequences are SGHTA and FQGNSA. Between the trimmed V and J ends, which lost 5 bases and 2 bases, there was a span of 13 bases. CDR3 residues: CASSLGRGTYEQYF. The CDR3 bases are TGTGCCAGCAGCCTAGGTCGAGGAACCTACGAGCAGTACTTC.

The chain is built from TRBV11-3 and TRBJ2-5, with TRBD1 matching 10 bases. The V segment lost 5 bases and the J segment 3 bases; nucleotides outside the gene matches: 12. Germline CDR1 is SGHNT and CDR2 is YENEEA. CDR3 length: 17 amino acids. CDR3 nucleotides: TGTGCCAGCAGCGCTCAGGACAGGGGGGGAAGGAAAGAGACCCAGTACTTC. Its translation is CASSAQDRGGRKETQYF.

The chain links TRBV6-1 to TRBJ2-1, with D maybe TRBD2 (5 bases). V gave up 0 bases and J gave up 4 bases, with 10 bases separating them. CDR1 and CDR2 (germline): MNHNS, SASEGT. The CDR3 totals 15 residues. DNA of the CDR3: TGTGCCAGCAGTGAAGCGCTTGGAGGATACAATGAGCAGTTCTTC. This encodes CASSEALGGYNEQFF.

This rearrangement joins TRBV9 to TRBJ1-1, with D possibly being TRBD1 (5 bases). The CDR3 runs to 15 residues. V shed 0 bases and J shed 3 bases, with 12 bases lying between them. Germline loops: CDR1 SGDLS, CDR2 YYNGEE. The CDR3, as DNA: TGTGCCAGCAGCGTAGCTCCCCGGGGGGACACTGAAGCTTTCTTT. Amino acids: CASSVAPRGDTEAFF.

This clone was found once. The chain links TRBV4-1 to TRBJ2-2; 11 bases map to TRBD2. With 4 bases clipped from V and 7 bases from J, the junction kept 14 bases outside the gene matches. Germline lookup yields CDR1 MGHRA and CDR2 YSYEKL. The CDR3 is made up of 18 amino acids. The CDR3 DNA reads as TGCGCCAGCAGCCGGACCTTAGGGTTGCTAGCGGGAGGCGGGGAGCTGTTTTTT. It yields the protein CASSRTLGLLAGGGELFF.

The J gene is TRBJ1-1, the V gene TRBV19; TRBD1 matches at 10 bases. J gave up 5 bases and V 6 bases, and 9 bases lay outside the gene matches. The CDR3 has 15 residues. The germline V gene has CDR1 LNHDA and CDR2 SQIVND (reference sequence). CDR3 loop: CASRISGTGATEAFF. The CDR3 nucleotides read TGTGCCAGTAGGATCTCCGGGACAGGGGCTACTGAAGCTTTCTTT.